These 4 T cell receptor beta chains were sequenced from one sample in a study of response to subunit inactivated influenza vaccine. TCRdb itself ran the RT-PCR reads through MiXCR, one entry per CDR3 protein. The sample holds roughly 700,000 distinct CDR3 sequences, around 13% seen once. Sequencing used PBMCs from blood, obtained approximately 15 days before vaccination. These receptor sequences come from a man aged 45-65 years who received an inactivated influenza vaccine.

This clonotype was counted between two and nine times. The V gene is TRBV6-2 or TRBV6-3, the J gene TRBJ2-1, with TRBD1 matching over 7 bases. Germline trimming cut 4 bases from V and 0 bases from J; bases unmatched to any gene: 9. From germline, CDR1 is MNHEY and CDR2 SVGEGT. The CDR3 totals 17 residues. The CDR3 nucleotides read TGTGCCAGCAGTTCCCTCCGACAGGGCAGCTCCTACAATGAGCAGTTCTTC. This sequence encodes CASSSLRQGSSYNEQFF.

The chain couples TRBV5-5 to TRBJ1-2; TRBD1 matches 7 bases. CDR3 length equals 13 residues. From germline, CDR1 is SGHKS and CDR2 YYEKEE (reference sequence). V gave up 4 bases and J gave up 5 bases; unmatched junction bases: 5. CDR3 amino acids: CASSDRTGYGYTF. Here the CDR3 DNA reads TGTGCCAGCAGCGATCGGACAGGTTATGGCTACACCTTC.

The rearrangement links TRBV27 to TRBJ2-7; 9 nucleotides align to TRBD1. The CDR3 is 15 residues long. Trimming cost V 5 bases and J 2 bases; bases outside gene matches: 7. Germline V CDR1 and CDR2: MNHEY, SMNVEV (reference sequence). CDR3 bases: TGTGCCAGCAGTCCTGTGGGACAGGGCCCCTACGAGCAGTACTTC. Translation gives CASSPVGQGPYEQYF.

This chain links TRBV12-3 or TRBV12-4 with TRBJ2-1; 7 nucleotides align to TRBD2. CDR3 length equals 15 residues. After removal of 5 bases from V and 2 bases from J, the junction contained 6 bases not matched to a gene. The CDR3 loop reads CASSPLAVPYNEQFF. CDR3 nucleotide sequence: TGTGCCAGCAGTCCGCTAGCGGTTCCCTACAATGAGCAGTTCTTC.